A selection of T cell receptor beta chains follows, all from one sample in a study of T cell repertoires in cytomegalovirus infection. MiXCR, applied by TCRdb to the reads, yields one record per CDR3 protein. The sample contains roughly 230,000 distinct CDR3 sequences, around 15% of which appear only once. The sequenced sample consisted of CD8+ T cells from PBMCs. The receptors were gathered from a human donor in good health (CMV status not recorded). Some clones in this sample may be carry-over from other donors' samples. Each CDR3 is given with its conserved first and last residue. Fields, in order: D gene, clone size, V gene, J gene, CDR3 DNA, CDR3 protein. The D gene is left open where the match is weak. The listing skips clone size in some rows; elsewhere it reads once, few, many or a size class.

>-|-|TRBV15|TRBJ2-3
TGTGCCACCAGCAGAGAGATGTTCGTGGCAGGGGCGGCGGAGGGTTTTGGCACAGATACGCAGTATTTT
CATSREMFVAGAAEGFGTDTQYF
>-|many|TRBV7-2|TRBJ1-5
TGTGCCAGCAGCCAGAACGGGGCTCAGCCCCAGCATTTT
CASSQNGAQPQHF
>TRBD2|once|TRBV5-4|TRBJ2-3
TGTGCCAGCAGCTTGGGAGCGGGGGGGCAGTATTTT
CASSLGAGGQYF
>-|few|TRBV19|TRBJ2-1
TGTGCCAGTAGTACGGAACTTTGGGGGGGGCTGTTTAATGAGCAGTTCTTC
CASSTELWGGLFNEQFF
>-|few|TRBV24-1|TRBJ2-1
TGTGCCACCAGTGAGTCCCCGGGACACCTTTACAATGAGCAGTTCTTC
CATSESPGHLYNEQFF
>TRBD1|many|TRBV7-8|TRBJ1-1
TGTGCCAGCAGCCTAATGGGGGGGACAGGGACTGAAGCTTTCTTT
CASSLMGGTGTEAFF
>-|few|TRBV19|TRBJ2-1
TGTGCCAGTTGTGTGACTACTGGGAATGAGCAGTTCTTC
CASCVTTGNEQFF
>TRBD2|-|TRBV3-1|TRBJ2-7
TGTGCCAGCAGCCAAGATATAGGGGGACTAGCGGCTTCCTACGAGCAGTACTTC
CASSQDIGGLAASYEQYF
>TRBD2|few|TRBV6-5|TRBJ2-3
TGTGCCAGCAGTTACTGGGTAGCGGGGAGCACAGATACGCAGTATTTT
CASSYWVAGSTDTQYF
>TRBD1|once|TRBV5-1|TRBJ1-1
TGCGCCAGCAGCTTCCGGGCAGGGGGGAACACTGAAGCTTTCTTT
CASSFRAGGNTEAFF
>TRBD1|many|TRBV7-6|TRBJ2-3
TGTGCCAGCAGCCACAGGGGAGAAACAGATACGCAGTATTTT
CASSHRGETDTQYF
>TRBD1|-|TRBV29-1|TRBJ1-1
TGCAGCGTTGAAGATACAGGGGGCCTAGCTTTCTTT
CSVEDTGGLAFF
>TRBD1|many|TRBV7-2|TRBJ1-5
TGTGCCAGCAGCTTAGGGACAGGGATTAATCAGCCCCAGCATTTT
CASSLGTGINQPQHF
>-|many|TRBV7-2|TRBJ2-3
TGTGCCAGCAGCTTTACTCCAGAGACAGGCGGTTGGACAGATACGCAGTATTTT
CASSFTPETGGWTDTQYF
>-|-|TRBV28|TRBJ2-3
TGTGCCAGTCAGGGGCGGGGTACTAGCACAGATACGCAGTATTTT
CASQGRGTSTDTQYF
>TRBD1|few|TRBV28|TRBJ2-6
TGTGCCAGCAGAGTACAGGGGGCTGGGGCCAACGTCCTGACTTTC
CASRVQGAGANVLTF
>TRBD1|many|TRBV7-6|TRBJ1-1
TGTGCCAGCAGTCTGGACAGGGGGCTGAACCGGGGGAACACTGAAGCTTTCTTT
CASSLDRGLNRGNTEAFF
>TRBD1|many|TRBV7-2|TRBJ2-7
TGTGCCAGCAGCATAATACCTACAGGGGCTACCTACGAGCAGTACTTC
CASSIIPTGATYEQYF
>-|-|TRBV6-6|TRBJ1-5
TGTGCCAGCAATACCGGGACACCGAATCAGCCCCAGCATTTT
CASNTGTPNQPQHF
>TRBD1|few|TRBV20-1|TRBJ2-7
TGCAGTGCTAGAGATCGTGACGGGACAGGTACCTACGAGCAGTACTTC
CSARDRDGTGTYEQYF
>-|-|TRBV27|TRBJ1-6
TGTGCCAGCAGTTACCAAGGGGCACCCCTCCACTTT
CASSYQGAPLHF
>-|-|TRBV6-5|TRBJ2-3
TGTGCCAGCAGTTACTCGATAGGGGTTGCAGATACGCAGTATTTT
CASSYSIGVADTQYF
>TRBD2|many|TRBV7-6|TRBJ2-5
TGTGCCAGCAGCTTAGTGTGGGGGGGCCAAGAGACCCAGTACTTC
CASSLVWGGQETQYF
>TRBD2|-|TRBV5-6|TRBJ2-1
TGTGCCAGCAGCTTGGCCCCACTAGCGGGGGGCAATGAGCAGTTCTTC
CASSLAPLAGGNEQFF
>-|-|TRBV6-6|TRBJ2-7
TGTGCCAGCAGTTACGTCGAGCGGTACGAGCAGTACTTC
CASSYVERYEQYF
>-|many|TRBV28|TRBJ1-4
TGTGCCAGCAGTCACCCCCGGACAGCCGATAATGAAAAACTGTTTTTT
CASSHPRTADNEKLFF
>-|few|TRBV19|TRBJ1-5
TGTGCCAGTAGTATTAGTGGACAGACTAATCAGCCCCAGCATTTT
CASSISGQTNQPQHF